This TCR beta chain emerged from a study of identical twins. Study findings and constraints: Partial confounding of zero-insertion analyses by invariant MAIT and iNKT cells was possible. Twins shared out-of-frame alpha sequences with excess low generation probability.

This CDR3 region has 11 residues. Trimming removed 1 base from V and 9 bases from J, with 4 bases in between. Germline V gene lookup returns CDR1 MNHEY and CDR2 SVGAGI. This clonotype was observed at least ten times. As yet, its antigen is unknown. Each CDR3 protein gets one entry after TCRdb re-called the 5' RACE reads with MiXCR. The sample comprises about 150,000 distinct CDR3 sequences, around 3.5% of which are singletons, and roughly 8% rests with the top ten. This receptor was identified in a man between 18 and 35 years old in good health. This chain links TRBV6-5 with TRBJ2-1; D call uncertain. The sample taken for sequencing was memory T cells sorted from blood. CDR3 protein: CASSYFREQFF. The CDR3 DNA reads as TGTGCCAGCAGTTACTTTCGTGAGCAGTTCTTC.